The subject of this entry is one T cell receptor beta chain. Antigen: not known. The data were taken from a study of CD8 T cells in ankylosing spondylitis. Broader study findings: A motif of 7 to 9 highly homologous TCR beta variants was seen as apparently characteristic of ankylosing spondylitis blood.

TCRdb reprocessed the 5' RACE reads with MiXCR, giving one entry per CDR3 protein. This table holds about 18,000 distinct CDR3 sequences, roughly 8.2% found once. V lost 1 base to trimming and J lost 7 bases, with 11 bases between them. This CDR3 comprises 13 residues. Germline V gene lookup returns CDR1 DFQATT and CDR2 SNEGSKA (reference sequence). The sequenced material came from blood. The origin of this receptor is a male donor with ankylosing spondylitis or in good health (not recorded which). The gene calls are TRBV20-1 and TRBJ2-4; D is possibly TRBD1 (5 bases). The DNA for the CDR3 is TGCAGTGCTAGAGGCAGGGCTATGAACATTCAGTACTTC. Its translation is CSARGRAMNIQYF.